A selection of T cell receptor beta chains follows, all from one sample in a study of blood T cell repertoires in COVID-19. Repertoires were generated with immunoSEQ multiplex PCR, while TCRdb's copy carries only in-frame clones and drops some. Of a few hundred thousand clones detected, 75% to 90% appear once; the ten largest clones hold around 13%. Specimen: peripheral blood. The source of these receptors is a woman between 70 and 85 years old with COVID-19, enrolled during active disease. The CDR3 runs from the conserved cysteine through the conserved F or W.

>TRBV9|TRBJ2-5
CASSVQPDRKNGETQYF
>TRBV6-2/TRBV6-3|TRBJ1-1
CASSFQGGLTEAFF
>TRBV27|TRBJ2-7
CASSFGYEQYF
>TRBV6-5|TRBJ2-1
CASSYSKGGVYNEQFF
>TRBV2|TRBJ2-3
CASSFRGTDTQYF
>TRBV6-5|TRBJ1-1
CASSFPGAITEAFF
>TRBV7-9|TRBJ2-1
CASSLAAGLYNEQFF
>TRBV28|TRBJ2-7
CASSLRSRGEQYF
>TRBV6-2/TRBV6-3|TRBJ2-5
CASTPAGFETQYF
>TRBV19|TRBJ1-4
CASSVYAGLPNEKLFF
>TRBV5-1|TRBJ2-5
CASSATGGAGLETQYF
>TRBV11-2|TRBJ2-1
CASSSPAGGDEQFF
>TRBV28|TRBJ1-1
CASSLGQGLNTEAFF
>TRBV5-1|TRBJ1-1
CASSLADTYKAFF
>TRBV6-1|TRBJ2-5
CASSERRRGGETQYF
>TRBV7-8|TRBJ2-7
CASSPQWGGNYEQYF
>TRBV18|TRBJ1-5
CASSPFAIVNQPQHF
>TRBV5-1|TRBJ1-2
CASSADSYGYTF
>TRBV24-1|TRBJ2-1
CATSDVAGGLEQFF
>TRBV29-1|TRBJ1-1
CSVDGGLNTEAFF
>TRBV19|TRBJ2-7
CASSIGGRRGYEQYF
>TRBV7-2|TRBJ2-5
CASSFTGQGETQYF
>TRBV19|TRBJ1-2
CASSMSTVGASGGYTF
>TRBV9|TRBJ1-1
CASSKWTEPVEAFF
>TRBV5-4|TRBJ1-1
CASSLTGGVEAFF
>TRBV7-9|TRBJ1-2
CASSFSGQNYGYTF
>TRBV5-1|TRBJ2-3
CASSLSSGTDTQYF
>TRBV2|TRBJ2-5
CASEQGASQETQYF
>TRBV5-1|TRBJ1-1
CASSFQGGTTEAFF
>TRBV5-1|TRBJ1-6
CASSLGGQGSSPLHF
>TRBV10-3|TRBJ1-2
CAISGRTGGPDYGYTF
>TRBV4-1|TRBJ1-2
CASSPIGRAHYGYTF
>TRBV14|TRBJ1-5
CASSQPRGRGQGINQPQHF
>TRBV29-1|TRBJ2-1
CSARSGGAYNEQFF
>TRBV24-1|TRBJ1-5
CATSEGQGVQPQHF
>TRBV12-5|TRBJ2-2
CASGFSLDSQYYTGELFF
>TRBV18|TRBJ2-5
CASSSQSGETQYF
>TRBV5-1|TRBJ2-5
CASTRLGQETQYF
>TRBV24-1|TRBJ1-2
CATSDTDPTGRSGYTF
>TRBV6-5|TRBJ2-3
CATLAGGTDTQYF
>TRBV28|TRBJ2-5
CASSLGWDRGRETQYF
>TRBV27|TRBJ1-5
CASGPPTQGQPQHF
>TRBV30|TRBJ2-5
CARSGGAGGETQYF
>TRBV30|TRBJ1-3
CAWSRGSGNTIYF
>TRBV6-5|TRBJ1-1
CASSYVADREAFF
>TRBV4-1|TRBJ1-1
CASSRTANTEAFF
>TRBV19|TRBJ1-2
CASSFGTDSNYGYTF
>TRBV6-5|TRBJ2-2
CASSYSAVPGELFF
>TRBV28|TRBJ2-7
CASRTRDRGLSYEQYF
>TRBV12-3/TRBV12-4|TRBJ1-2
CASSRQFNYGYTF
>TRBV3-1/TRBV3-2|TRBJ2-1
CASSPAILGAQSEQFF
>TRBV19|TRBJ2-1
CASGTGSYNEQFF
>TRBV2|TRBJ2-7
CASSVLSTGTEQYF
>TRBV2|TRBJ1-5
CASSGGTGGAQPQHF
>TRBV19|TRBJ1-5
CASSIAGSGLVNQPQHF
>TRBV6-5|TRBJ2-2
CASISGGTNTGELFF
>TRBV11-2|TRBJ1-6
CASSLGSQNSPLHF
>TRBV7-7|TRBJ1-1
CASSLSQATEAFF
>TRBV19|TRBJ1-5
CASSIARGFNQPQHF